This note documents a single T cell receptor (beta chain) sequence. This clone has only a few counts. Its antigen remains unidentified. No base-level quality is on record; no much larger clone is a single base apart. This sample was included in a study of cytomegalovirus exposure and HLA in healthy donors (dated by TCRdb to 2017 to 2019). Looking at the study overall: According to an earlier analysis of around 600 of the donors, about 179 million T cells yielded roughly 110 million unique TCR beta sequences and 250 to 350 Gb of sequence data. Five DR-DQ haplotypes were handled as single units for association and clustering because linkage in the cohort was strong. Besides the first cohort of 550 to 750 subjects, a separate validation cohort made up of some 110 different subjects was used. An early release that covered fewer than 750 HLA-typed donors contained around 300 gigabases of sequencing data and around 85 million unique TCR sequences. HLA typing covered class I and class II loci at four-digit resolution. In a later analysis, previously published TCR beta repertoires from 666 donors were re-analyzed and high-resolution HLA genotyping was added so that TCR occurrence patterns could be studied. Typing coverage varied by locus: about 620-630 donors for A, B, C, DRB1 and DQB1; around 560 for DQA1; 606 for DPA1; around 450 for DPB1. Among almost 400 genotyped donors of the cohort, an average of 235,054 unique TCR beta nucleotide sequences were sequenced per donor, about a sixth of them non-productive. High-throughput TCR immunosequencing, statistical association of individual TCRs with disease status, and machine learning were combined to predict cytomegalovirus infection status. Of the 398 genotyped donors, approximately 80% fell in the genetic ancestry cluster associated with self-reported Caucasian donors. All discovery cohort repertoires had been generated on a single sequencing platform. In an earlier analysis of 587 of the donors, high-throughput TCR beta sequencing was used to judge whether each TCR beta V gene segment behaved as functional or pseudogenic. Alongside the repertoire data, information on donor age, sex, ethnicity and CMV serostatus was compiled. Using immunosequencing, the study profiled T cell repertoires from roughly 650 subjects and related those repertoires to cytomegalovirus serostatus. A later genetic analysis used genome-wide SNP genotypes for about three fifths of the 666 donors, treating that subset as a discovery cohort. The later analysis used no new phenotypic data to find candidate immune exposures, relying instead on TCR beta sequences and their occurrence across donors. The aim of the study was to test whether cataloging public T cell receptors could identify signatures of past pathogen exposure. Broader findings and caveats from the paper: In a later genetic analysis, fewer N-insertions in productive TCRs were reported among donors in an Asian-associated ancestry cluster than the approximately 670-donor mean. Only TCR beta chains were sequenced in this cohort, and the absence of alpha or paired-chain data limited detectable features. In both the original and validation cohorts, the classifier was reported to diagnose cytomegalovirus status with high specificity and sensitivity. A later analysis associated about 16,000 TCR beta sequences with specific HLA alleles at a false discovery rate of 0.05. An earlier analysis of 587 of the donors showed that most TCR beta V segments appeared in productive rearrangements either about 87% or about 30% of the time, which broadly matched IMGT annotations. A later analysis reported that several top co-occurrence clusters appeared linked to parvovirus B19, influenza, CMV and Epstein-Barr virus. CMV serostatus was the only immune exposure information available for the cohort. A further reported finding was that TCR beta sequences accurately predicted the HLA-A and HLA-B alleles for most subjects in the first cohort. Roughly uniform sequencing depth across donors was assumed in presence/absence analyses, although this assumption may not hold. Because counts were too low, about 17 rarely observed V segments, including chromosome 9 orphons, were excluded from the earlier analysis of 587 of the donors. Most TCR sequences were seen in very few donors, while some public TCRs were found in many individuals. Because the 87-base-pair reads could not distinguish some IMGT-functional V segments, including TRBV6-2 and TRBV6-3, those segments were excluded. A cluster of highly shared sequence variants was judged likely to be a technical artifact of the sequencing pipeline. According to the authors, the approach could potentially be generalized to other disease states and immunological phenotypes. The study listed 164 TCR beta chains as associated with cytomegalovirus. In vitro tests confirmed that a few of the cytomegalovirus-associated TCR beta chains recognize cytomegalovirus antigens. Because HLA typing was missing for some donors at each locus, association tests included only the typed subset. In a later analysis, HLA-associated TCR beta chains showed more clonal expansion and lower generation probabilities than non-associated chains that were equally common. Strong co-occurrence of HLA alleles, especially DR and DQ, made assigning TCR associations to individual alleles difficult. A later analysis found that most CMV-associated TCR beta chains appeared HLA-restricted, with HLA associations seemingly driven largely by CMV exposure. In a later analysis, the rate of TCR association differed among HLA loci, with DRB1 alleles having the most associated TCRs and HLA-C alleles having the fewest. Correlated functional status among segregating V segments might reflect linkage disequilibrium, but an unknown experimental factor could not be ruled out. In a later genetic analysis, a missense DCLRE1C variant was associated with V-gene and J-gene trimming of TCR beta chains, and the association was replicated in an independent cohort.

For CDR1 and CDR2, the germline V gene lists MDHEN and SYDVKM. The V and J ends are trimmed by 1 base and 6 bases, leaving 6 bases between them. Reading from cysteine to phenylalanine, the CDR3 counts 12 amino acids. The read is trimmed to its CDR3 DNA, 36 bases read in frame from base 1. Library prep was done by the immunoSEQ multiplex PCR assay. For the multiplex PCR, a mixture combining 60 forward primers for TCR Vbeta segments and 13 reverse primers for TCR Jbeta segments was used. The CDR3 region of rearranged TCR beta genes was amplified from genomic DNA with a multiplex PCR assay. On the Illumina HiSeq System, the amplified TCR beta libraries were sequenced as 87-base-pair reads. For the original study's pipeline: A later analysis tallied approximately 87 million unique TCR beta chains across the 650 to 750 repertoires, and approximately 12 million of those chains were shared by two or more donors. Raw reads were error-corrected and collapsed into unique sequences with a nearest-neighbor algorithm that merged closely related sequences to remove PCR and sequencing errors. CDR3 sequences were aligned to IMGT reference sequences to assign V, D and J gene segments. For a sequence to be retained, at least a six-nucleotide match to both a V gene segment and a J gene segment was required. A rearrangement counted as productive if the CDR3 had no stop codons and remained in frame with V and J, and every other rearrangement counted as non-productive. Following IMGT convention, CDR3 was defined as the stretch from the second conserved V-encoded cysteine up to the conserved J-encoded phenylalanine. The earlier analysis of more than 450 of the donors excluded sequences that lacked an unambiguous match to a single V gene segment. In an earlier analysis of about 590 of the donors, a V segment was called functional when productive rearrangements were above 56.7%, and segregating when the standard deviation between donors exceeded 5%. A statistical classification framework was built to diagnose cytomegalovirus status from the catalog of TCR beta chain sequences. In a later analysis, V and J genes were assigned by comparing TCR nucleotide sequences against IMGT/GENE-DB human TR gene sequences. Using the TCRdist pipeline, a later analysis assigned CDR3 sequences along with most-parsimonious VDJ recombination scenarios. In a later analysis, each TCR beta chain was defined by its CDR3 amino acid sequence together with its V-gene family, and reads lacking a unique V-gene family were excluded. In a later analysis, several hundred highly shared, low-generation-probability nucleotide sequences were removed to address suspected cross-contamination and a sequencing artifact. In a later analysis, a clonal expansion index was calculated for each public chain from normalized within-repertoire ranks of inferred template counts. In a later analysis, generation probabilities were computed with a VDJ recombination model fitted to out-of-frame rearrangements, and the resulting probabilities were checked against IGoR. In a later analysis, TCR-TCR, TCR-HLA and TCR-CMV co-occurrence was scored with hypergeometric tests, and a repertoire-size bias correction was applied to TCR pairs. In a later analysis, false discovery rates were estimated by permuting HLA or CMV assignments 20 times. A later analysis grouped co-occurring TCRs with DBSCAN, adding TCRdist sequence similarity when clustering within HLA-allele-positive subsets. Repertoires with fewer than 30,000 or more than 120,000 public chains were left out of co-occurrence clustering, as were a few repertoires with anomalous nucleotide sharing. Imported from immuneACCESS, the table was reduced by TCRdb to in-frame sequences with V and J called. These copies leave out some clones; in studies compared against another copy, an unresolved V gene accounts for under half, and the cause of the remainder is not known. V and J calls and clone size follow that table, whereas D and trimming were derived from the DNA. The sample data list approximately 69,000 clones, and approximately 70% of these were observed just once. Clones ranked in the top ten supply approximately 21% of the sample.

The cohort consisted of more than 650 healthy bone marrow donors. At the time of sampling, all cohort members were nominally healthy, though unrecorded immune exposures were likely present. The donor was CMV seropositive and was included in the group of 250 to 350 seropositive cohort members. Each donor provided a peripheral blood sample, and peripheral blood mononuclear cells were used for TCR beta sequencing. Genomic DNA was extracted from the blood cell samples with the Qiagen DNeasy Blood Extraction Kit. The TCR was taken from a man between 40 and 49 years old in good health and CMV-seropositive. Sequenced sample: PBMCs. This sequence uses TRBV28 and TRBJ1-2, with the D gene not clear enough to name. CDR3 loop: CASSLYGDGYTF. The DNA sequence follows: TGTGCCAGCAGTTTATACGGGGATGGCTACACCTTC.